The present entry profiles one TCR beta chain with its context. The record originates from a study of blood T cell repertoires in COVID-19. Study-wide background: The United States, Italy and Spain supplied acute and convalescent COVID-19 samples.

Per the germline V gene, CDR1 is MNHEY and CDR2 is SMNVEV (reference sequence). The CDR3 runs 15 residues. Trimming removed 0 bases from V and 4 bases from J, with 12 bases in between. The table came from immunoSEQ multiplex PCR; TCRdb's copy has only in-frame clones and leaves some out. Among roughly 200,000 clones listed, over 75% were seen once. This sequence joins TRBV27 and TRBJ1-1; weak D call: TRBD1 (5 bases). This clonotype originated in an elderly woman with active or convalescent COVID-19. The sequenced sample was peripheral blood. CDR3 bases: TGTGCCAGCAGTTTATCGCCAGGGCTGCGCACTGAAGCTTTCTTT. This translates into CASSLSPGLRTEAFF.